These T cell receptor beta chains were read from a single sample in a study of molecular identifiers for immune sequencing clone quantification. A single record per CDR3 protein comes from TCRdb applying MiXCR to the PCR reads. This table has 8,500 to 11,000 distinct CDR3 sequences, approximately 20% appearing once. The sequencing sample was made of naive CD8+ T cells from blood, with Jurkat cell RNA spiked in. These receptor sequences come from a human donor in good health. Some libraries in this study had Jurkat cell RNA spiked in. The CDR3 runs from the conserved cysteine through the conserved F or W. D genes are given only for firm matches. Clone sizes are given selectively: once, few, many, or a class where the clone is expanded.

DNA	CDR3	size	length	V	J	D
TGCAGCGTTGATGGGGAGGCAGGCCGGGCTGAAGCTTTCTTT	CSVDGEAGRAEAFF	medium-sized	14	TRBV29-1	TRBJ1-1	NA
TGTGCCAGCAGCTTAGTCTATAGGGAGACCCAGTACTTC	CASSLVYRETQYF	NA	13	TRBV7-8	TRBJ2-5	NA
TGCAGTGCTAGAGATTCTCTAGGCGCAGGGTTGGGCTACGAGCAGTACTTC	CSARDSLGAGLGYEQYF	medium-sized	17	TRBV20-1	TRBJ2-7	NA
TGTGCCAGTAGTGCCGGACAGAGCTACGAGCAGTACTTC	CASSAGQSYEQYF	few	13	TRBV19	TRBJ2-7	NA
TGTGCCAGCACCGCGGGAGGGCCGTACGAGCAGTACTTC	CASTAGGPYEQYF	medium-sized	13	TRBV28	TRBJ2-7	TRBD2
TGTGCCAGCAGCTCCCTCTCTAGCGGGACCTGGGCAGATACGCAGTATTTT	CASSSLSSGTWADTQYF	medium-sized	17	TRBV7-6	TRBJ2-3	TRBD2
TGTGCCAGCAGCCAAACCCGGGAGGGAACTAATGAAAAACTGTTTTTT	CASSQTREGTNEKLFF	NA	16	TRBV12-3/TRBV12-4	TRBJ1-4	NA
TGTGCCAGCAGTCCTACGACTAGACCCCAAGAGACCCAGTACTTC	CASSPTTRPQETQYF	few	15	TRBV12-3/TRBV12-4	TRBJ2-5	NA
TGTGCCAGCAGTTGGGGGACTAGCGGGGTCATAGAGACCCAGTACTTC	CASSWGTSGVIETQYF	few	16	TRBV12-3/TRBV12-4	TRBJ2-5	TRBD2
TGCGCCAGCAGCTTGCGACTAGCGGGAGATTATGGTGAGCAGTTCTTC	CASSLRLAGDYGEQFF	medium-sized	16	TRBV4-1	TRBJ2-1	TRBD2
TGTGCCAGCTTTCAGGAGCGACTCGGAAACACCATATATTTT	CASFQERLGNTIYF	medium-sized	14	TRBV6-1	TRBJ1-3	NA
TGTGCCATCAGTGGGAAGGACCGACCCTCCGAGACCCAGTACTTC	CAISGKDRPSETQYF	medium-sized	15	TRBV10-3	TRBJ2-5	NA
TGTGCCAGCAGCTACCGGACAGGCCCTACCTACGAGCAGTACTTC	CASSYRTGPTYEQYF	medium-sized	15	TRBV7-2	TRBJ2-7	TRBD1
TGCAGTGCTAGAACGGGGGGGAGGACAGGGGTTTCCTATAATTCACCCCTCCACTTT	CSARTGGRTGVSYNSPLHF	NA	19	TRBV20-1	TRBJ1-6	TRBD1
TGTGCCAGCAGCCCCCTAGGAGGGTCGTTAGACGAGCAGTACTTC	CASSPLGGSLDEQYF	many	15	TRBV3-1	TRBJ2-7	NA
TGTGCTAGTGGTTTTTATTCCGAGCAGTACTTC	CASGFYSEQYF	many	11	TRBV12-5	TRBJ2-7	NA
TGTGCCAGCAGCGCGTACTCTGGAAACACCATATATTTT	CASSAYSGNTIYF	many	13	TRBV9	TRBJ1-3	NA
TGTGCCAGCAGCTTGGCCGGGACTAGCGGAGGGGGGGTACAAGAGACCCAGTACTTC	CASSLAGTSGGGVQETQYF	medium-sized	19	TRBV5-6	TRBJ2-5	TRBD2
TGTGCCACCAGCAGTCCTGGGAGTAACCAAGAGACCCAGTACTTC	CATSSPGSNQETQYF	medium-sized	15	TRBV15	TRBJ2-5	NA
TGTGCCACCAGTGATGAGTACCAAGAGACCCAGTACTTC	CATSDEYQETQYF	many	13	TRBV24-1	TRBJ2-5	NA
TGTGCCAGCAGTGAGTCGTGGGACTTCAACACCGGGGAGCTGTTTTTT	CASSESWDFNTGELFF	NA	16	TRBV2	TRBJ2-2	NA
TGTGCCACCCAAAAGGGGGACAGGGGGCCCACCGGGGAGCTGTTTTTT	CATQKGDRGPTGELFF	NA	16	TRBV24-1	TRBJ2-2	TRBD1
TGCAGTGCTAGAGATTACCCGGCGGCCTACGAGCAGTACTTC	CSARDYPAAYEQYF	medium-sized	14	TRBV20-1	TRBJ2-7	NA
TGCAGTGCTAGGGCGGCCCGCTCCTACGAGCAGTACTTC	CSARAARSYEQYF	medium-sized	13	TRBV20-1	TRBJ2-7	NA
TGCAGCGTTGCGGGACAGGGGAACGAGCAGTACTTC	CSVAGQGNEQYF	few	12	TRBV29-1	TRBJ2-7	TRBD1
TGCAGTGCTAGAGAGATGGCCCCCTCTGGGGCCAACGTCCTGACTTTC	CSAREMAPSGANVLTF	few	16	TRBV20-1	TRBJ2-6	NA
TGTGCCAGCAGCTTAGCTCTAGCGGGAGATTGGGACCAAGACTACAAGCAGTACTTC	CASSLALAGDWDQDYKQYF	NA	19	TRBV7-2	TRBJ2-7	TRBD2
TGTGCCACCAGTGACAGGGACGGGCAAGAGACCCAGTACTTC	CATSDRDGQETQYF	once	14	TRBV24-1	TRBJ2-5	NA
TGTGCCAGCAGTTTAGGGCCGGGACTAAGCACAGATACGCAGTATTTT	CASSLGPGLSTDTQYF	many	16	TRBV12-3/TRBV12-4	TRBJ2-3	TRBD2
TGCAGTGCTGGACCGAGATCTAGCACAGATACGCAGTATTTT	CSAGPRSSTDTQYF	many	14	TRBV20-1	TRBJ2-3	NA
TGCAGCGCTTATCCAATAGCAACTAGTGAAAAACAGTTTTTT	CSAYPIATSEKQFF	NA	14	TRBV29-1	TRBJ1-4	NA
TGTGCCAGCAGAAGTAGGACATCGAACACCGGGGAGCTGTTTTTT	CASRSRTSNTGELFF	many	15	TRBV11-2	TRBJ2-2	NA
TGCAGCGTTGAAGGAGGAACTAACTATGGCTACACCTTC	CSVEGGTNYGYTF	medium-sized	13	TRBV29-1	TRBJ1-2	NA